These 28 T cell receptor beta chains were all obtained from the same sample, sequenced in a study of T-cell memory formation after mild COVID-19. Using its own MiXCR run on the 5' RACE reads, TCRdb lists one record per CDR3 protein. This table has more than 100,000 distinct CDR3 sequences, 15% to 20% appearing once. The specimen was PBMCs or a T cell subset sorted from them (not recorded which). The receptors were gathered from a man aged 18 to 30 who had mild COVID-19 (a few samples of this study predate the infection). Cell type and time point are not known.

This clonotype has just a few counts. The genes are TRBV9 and TRBJ1-6; no firm D call. This CDR3 is built from 13 residues. Germline loops: CDR1 SGDLS, CDR2 YYNGEE. V shed 0 bases and J shed 6 bases, with 4 bases lying between them. The CDR3 sequence: CASSVVVNSPLHF. CDR3 DNA: TGTGCCAGCAGCGTAGTTGTTAATTCACCCCTCCACTTT.

CDR3 DNA: TGTGCCAGCAGTTCCCTACTCGGGGGGTTCACAGATACGCAGTATTTT. It translates to CASSSLLGGFTDTQYF. V is TRBV28 and J is TRBJ2-3; 7 positions agree with TRBD2. The CDR3 has 16 residues. J gave up 2 bases and V 4 bases, and 9 bases lay outside the gene matches. Germline V gene sequence: CDR1 MDHEN, CDR2 SYDVKM. The entire variable domain, with the rest obtained from reference TRBV28 and TRBJ2-3, is as follows: DVKVTQSSRYLVKRTGEKVFLECVQDMDHENMFWYRQDPGLGLRLIYFSYDVKMKEKGDIPEGYSVSREKKERFSLILESASTNQTSMYLCASSSLLGGFTDTQYFGPGTRLTVL.

This clonotype has a handful of counts. The chain recombines TRBV20-1 with TRBJ2-5; D not resolved. The CDR3 is 13 amino acids. Trimming left V 5 bases short and J 2 bases short, with 12 bases between. Germline V CDR1 and CDR2: DFQATT, SNEGSKA (reference sequence). CDR3 in DNA: TGCAGTGCTTTTGGGGATGGACAAGAGACCCAGTACTTC. This sequence encodes CSAFGDGQETQYF.

V gene TRBV28 combines with J gene TRBJ2-2; 7 nucleotides line up with TRBD1. Looked up from germline, CDR1 is MDHEN and CDR2 is SYDVKM. Germline trimming cut 11 bases from V and 7 bases from J; bases unmatched to any gene: 10. This CDR3 has 13 amino acids. CDR3 amino acids: CAAYRGDSGELFF. The CDR3 DNA is TGTGCCGCATACAGGGGAGATAGCGGGGAGCTGTTTTTT.

The J gene is TRBJ2-5, the V gene TRBV7-9; D is unresolved. This CDR3 is 15 amino acids long. From germline, CDR1 is SEHNR and CDR2 FQNEAQ (reference sequence). The V and J ends lost 1 base and 5 bases respectively, with 14 bases between them. Written as DNA, the CDR3 is TGTGCCAGCAGCTTAGTCCCTACCCCGCGGGAGACCCAGTACTTC. This codes for CASSLVPTPRETQYF.

The rearrangement joins TRBV3-1 to TRBJ1-6; no clear D. Germline-derived CDR1 and CDR2 are LGHDT and YNNKEL (reference sequence). The CDR3 totals 18 residues. The V gene lost 1 base and the J gene lost 2 bases, with 15 bases spanning the gap. CDR3 coding DNA: TGTGCCAGCAGCCAAGGCCGACCGGATGGTGCCTATAATTCACCCCTCCACTTT. Its translation: CASSQGRPDGAYNSPLHF.

The chain is built from TRBV5-5 and TRBJ2-7; no firm D call. V lost 1 base and J lost 6, with 14 bases in between. The germline gives CDR1 SGHKS, CDR2 YYEKEE (reference sequence). This CDR3 contains 14 residues. This chain's CDR3 is CASSLLSSPFEQYV. CDR3 DNA: TGTGCCAGCAGCTTGCTTAGTTCCCCTTTCGAGCAGTACGTC.

The chain links TRBV5-1 to TRBJ2-2; D remains ambiguous. The germline V gene has CDR1 SGHRS and CDR2 YFSETQ. Trimming cost V 4 bases and J 6 bases, with 10 bases left between them. The CDR3 totals 13 residues. Here the CDR3 reads CASSPSFSGELFF. CDR3 DNA: TGCGCCAGCAGCCCCAGTTTTTCCGGGGAGCTGTTTTTT.

This clonotype occurred a few times. This sequence joins TRBV18 and TRBJ2-7, with 11 bases matching TRBD1. The V and J ends lost 3 bases and 2 bases, in that order; junction bases with no gene match: 3. The CDR3 covers 15 residues. CDR1 is KGHSH and CDR2 is LQKENI in the germline V gene. The CDR3 nucleotides read TGTGCCAGCTCACCGGGACAGGGGGAAACCTACGAGCAGTACTTC. Translating gives CASSPGQGETYEQYF.

This clonotype has more than one count but fewer than ten. Here the CDR3 reads CASSLRFDGTDTQYF. DNA for the CDR3: TGTGCCAGCAGCCTCCGATTCGACGGCACAGATACGCAGTATTTT. The rearrangement joins TRBV14 to TRBJ2-3; unclear D gene. The CDR3 covers 15 residues. The germline CDR1 and CDR2 sequences are SGHDN and FVKESK. V lost 4 bases and J lost 1, with 12 bases in between.

V and J are TRBV12-3 or TRBV12-4 and TRBJ1-2, with D unclear. V was pared by 5 bases and J by 4 bases, with 14 bases between. The CDR3 has 14 amino acids. DNA for the CDR3: TGTGCCAGCAGTATACAGACATCTTCCTATGGCTACACCTTC. It translates to CASSIQTSSYGYTF.

This clonotype was observed a few times. This rearrangement joins TRBV15 to TRBJ2-5; D might be TRBD1 (5 bases). The CDR3 totals 13 residues. The germline V and J ends were trimmed by 1 base and 3 bases, with 6 bases remaining between them. From germline, CDR1 is LNHNV and CDR2 YYDKDF (reference sequence). The CDR3 spells CATSRGQKETQYF. CDR3 bases: TGTGCCACCAGCAGAGGACAGAAAGAGACCCAGTACTTC.

The sample holds many counts of this clonotype. The chain recombines TRBV5-1 with TRBJ2-5; no reliable D call. CDR1 and CDR2 from the germline V gene are SGHRS and YFSETQ. The CDR3 covers 16 residues. Trimming took off 7 bases at V and 0 bases at J, with 19 bases between the two ends. The CDR3 region is CASQSLGLGYQETQYF. Written as DNA, the CDR3 is TGCGCCAGCCAAAGCTTGGGTTTGGGGTACCAAGAGACCCAGTACTTC.

V usage is TRBV20-1 and J usage is TRBJ1-1; perhaps TRBD1 as D (6 bases). Germline CDR1 and CDR2: DFQATT and SNEGSKA (reference sequence). This CDR3 spans 12 amino acids. Trimming stripped 3 bases from V and 2 bases from J, with 7 bases between. The CDR3 region has the DNA TGCAGTGCTAGGACAGGTAACACTGAAGCTTTCTTT. The encoded protein is CSARTGNTEAFF.

The rearrangement links TRBV9 to TRBJ1-3; D gene unclear. The CDR3 covers 15 residues. CDR1 SGDLS and CDR2 YYNGEE come from the germline V gene. V lost 3 bases and J 2 bases, leaving 12 bases between the germline ends. The CDR3 DNA sequence: TGTGCCAGCAGCGCCTTCGTGGGAGCTGGAAACACCATATATTTT. Translation: CASSAFVGAGNTIYF.

This clonotype was seen a few times. This chain connects TRBV19 to TRBJ2-1; D is unresolved. Per the germline V gene, CDR1 is LNHDA and CDR2 is SQIVND (reference sequence). The length of the CDR3 is 13 residues. V was pared by 3 bases and J by 6 bases, with 9 bases between. DNA for the CDR3: TGTGCCAGTAGTATCCTCCGGGCCAATGAGCAGTTCTTC. The encoded protein is CASSILRANEQFF.

The sample holds a few counts of this clonotype. V and J are TRBV20-1 and TRBJ1-2; D might be TRBD1 (6 bases). The germline CDR1 and CDR2 sequences are DFQATT and SNEGSKA (reference sequence). This CDR3 has 13 amino acids. Deletions cut 6 bases from V and 2 bases from J, with 13 bases between. The CDR3 sequence: CSAPDRSNYGYTF. DNA for the CDR3: TGCAGTGCCCCGGACAGAAGCAACTATGGCTACACCTTC.

The chain employs TRBV19 and TRBJ1-5; D remains unclear. Germline assignment: CDR1 LNHDA and CDR2 SQIVND (reference sequence). This CDR3 is built from 13 residues. Trimming left V 5 bases short and J 7 bases short, with 12 bases between. This chain's CDR3 is CASSDGVRQPQHF. The CDR3, as DNA: TGTGCCAGTAGTGACGGGGTGAGACAGCCCCAGCATTTT.

This clonotype occurred many times. The gene calls are TRBV29-1 and TRBJ2-3, with unresolved D. The CDR3 is made up of 13 amino acids. Germline CDR1 and CDR2: SQVTM and ANQGSEA. Trimming stripped 3 bases from V and 3 bases from J, with 10 bases between. For the CDR3, the DNA is TGCAGCGTTGACAGGACCCTGACAGATACGCAGTATTTT. Its translation: CSVDRTLTDTQYF.

Written as DNA, the CDR3 is TGCAGTGCCCTCTCGGACCCCAACACTGAAGCTTTCTTT. Translation gives CSALSDPNTEAFF. The V call is TRBV20-1, the J call TRBJ1-1; unclear D gene. The V gene's germline CDR1 is DFQATT and CDR2 SNEGSKA (reference sequence). The CDR3 contains 13 residues. The germline V and J ends were trimmed by 6 bases and 2 bases, with 13 bases remaining between them.

This chain uses TRBV7-9 with TRBJ1-2, with unresolved D. This CDR3 has 12 amino acids. Germline CDR1 reads SEHNR; CDR2 reads FQNEAQ (reference sequence). Deletions cut 3 bases from V and 8 bases from J, with 10 bases between. CDR3 in DNA: TGTGCCAGCAGCTTGGAGGTCCAGGGCTACACCTTC. It specifies CASSLEVQGYTF.

V usage is TRBV20-1 and J usage is TRBJ2-3; D is tentatively TRBD1 or TRBD2 (6 bases each). The V and J ends lost 6 bases and 6 bases respectively, with 16 bases between them. Germline V lookup: CDR1 DFQATT, CDR2 SNEGSKA (reference sequence). This CDR3 contains 13 residues. In DNA form, the CDR3 reads TGCAGTGCCCGAAACGGGGGCGGGGATACGCAGTATTTT. Its protein product is CSARNGGGDTQYF.

The J gene is TRBJ2-3, the V gene TRBV5-1; D remains unclear. Trimming pared 0 bases from V and 5 bases from J, leaving 10 bases between. This CDR3 region has 14 residues. Germline V gives CDR1 SGHRS, CDR2 YFSETQ. The CDR3 sequence: CASSLGAQVDTQYF. The CDR3 DNA follows: TGCGCCAGCAGCTTGGGGGCCCAAGTAGATACGCAGTATTTT.

The V call is TRBV7-9, the J call TRBJ2-1, with D tentatively TRBD2 (5 bases). Germline values: CDR1 SEHNR, CDR2 FQNEAQ (reference sequence). The CDR3 consists of 16 residues. The V end was cut by 5 bases, the J end by 2 bases, with 16 bases between. The CDR3 coding sequence is TGTGCCAGCAGCCCCCTCGGAGGCTCCGCCTACAATGAGCAGTTCTTC. This translates into CASSPLGGSAYNEQFF.

This clonotype was seen many times. The CDR3 is CASSLSGPRYEQYV. For the CDR3, the DNA is TGTGCCAGCTCACTGTCCGGGCCCCGCTACGAGCAGTACGTC. The rearrangement links TRBV18 to TRBJ2-7; D ambiguous. Germline CDR1 reads KGHSH; CDR2 reads LQKENI. Trimming removed 4 bases at V and 3 bases at J, with 13 bases between. This CDR3 spans 14 amino acids.

This clonotype was recorded a few times. This chain uses TRBV5-6 with TRBJ2-5; the D call may be TRBD1 or TRBD2 (5 bases each). Germline CDR1 is SGHDT and CDR2 is YYEEEE. This CDR3 is 15 amino acids long. V lost 4 bases and J 5 bases, leaving 18 bases between the germline ends. In nucleotides, the CDR3 is TGTGCCAGCAGCACAATGGCAGGGTCGGGGGAGACCCAGTACTTC. Its translation: CASSTMAGSGETQYF.

The sample holds many counts of this clonotype. J is TRBJ2-2 and V is TRBV7-3, with 9 bases matching TRBD1. The length of the CDR3 is 14 residues. Germline trimming cut 4 bases from V and 6 bases from J; bases unmatched to any gene: 3. Germline CDR1 and CDR2: SGHTA and FQGTGA. The CDR3 here is CASSSDRGSGELFF. The CDR3 region has the DNA TGTGCCAGCAGCTCGGACAGGGGATCCGGGGAGCTGTTTTTT.

The rearrangement joins TRBV5-1 to TRBJ2-1; possible D gene TRBD1, 6 bases. CDR3 length: 14 amino acids. The germline gives CDR1 SGHRS, CDR2 YFSETQ. Trimming left V 4 bases short and J 3 bases short, with 11 bases between. The DNA of the CDR3 is TGCGCCAGCAGCGTCGGGGACAACTACAATGAGCAGTTCTTC. It codes for CASSVGDNYNEQFF. The full variable domain, its missing parts supplied by reference TRBV5-1 and TRBJ2-1, is KAGVTQTPRYLIKTRGQQVTLSCSPISGHRSVSWYQQTPGQGLQFLFEYFSETQRNKGNFPGRFSGRQFSNSRSEMNVSTLELGDSALYLCASSVGDNYNEQFFGPGTRLTVL.